This is a list of T cell receptor beta chains from one sample in a study of radiotherapy plus CTLA-4 blockade in lung cancer. Assay used: immunoSEQ multiplex PCR; TCRdb lists only in-frame clones, some missing. The repertoire holds roughly 75,000 clones, with roughly four fifths as singletons. Sequencing was performed on peripheral blood, taken from a patient treated with radiotherapy plus ipilimumab. The receptors shown here come from a human donor with non-small cell lung cancer who had stable disease on radiotherapy plus ipilimumab. The CDR3 runs from the conserved cysteine through the conserved F or W. The D gene is left open where the match is weak. The size field is filled for only some rows; it gives once, few, many or a size class.

>TRBV2|NA|NA|TRBJ2-3
TGTGCCAGCAGCCTTCGGAGGTCCGTAGCAGATACGCAGTATTTT
CASSLRRSVADTQYF
>TRBV18|NA|NA|TRBJ1-4
TGTGCCAGCTGTGGTGGTATCAATGAAAAACTGTTTTTT
CASCGGINEKLFF
>TRBV28|TRBD1|NA|TRBJ1-6
TGTGCCAGCAGTGGACAGGGGCCTAATTCACCCCTCCACTTT
CASSGQGPNSPLHF
>TRBV11-2|NA|NA|TRBJ1-2
TGTGCCAGCAGCTTAGATCGGAGCCAGCCTGGGGGCTACACCTTC
CASSLDRSQPGGYTF
>TRBV6-5|NA|NA|TRBJ2-1
TGTGCCAGCAAAATCCTCAATGAGCAGTTCTTC
CASKILNEQFF
>TRBV30|NA|NA|TRBJ1-6
TGTGCCTGGAGTGGCGGGTCCGGTTCCAATTCACCCCTCCACTTT
CAWSGGSGSNSPLHF
>TRBV25-1|NA|NA|TRBJ1-2
TGTGCCAGCAGTGAGGCCCATGGCTACACCTTC
CASSEAHGYTF
>TRBV6-1|NA|NA|TRBJ1-4
TGTGCCAGCAGTGAATACGTTCGGGGGGCAACTAATGAAAAACTGTTTTTT
CASSEYVRGATNEKLFF
>TRBV19|NA|NA|TRBJ1-6
TGTGCCAGTAGTATAGCCCTCGGACGAAATTCACCCCTCCACTTT
CASSIALGRNSPLHF
>TRBV5-1|TRBD2|NA|TRBJ2-1
TGCGCCAGCAGCTTCACTAGCGGGAGCTCCTACAATGAGCAGTTCTTC
CASSFTSGSSYNEQFF
>TRBV4-2|NA|NA|TRBJ2-3
TGTGCCAGCAGTCCCCAGTGGAGCGGACCCACAGATACGCAGTATTTT
CASSPQWSGPTDTQYF
>TRBV27|NA|NA|TRBJ2-1
TGTGCCAGCAGTTACGAGGGGCTTAGGGGGTTCAATGAGCAGTTCTTC
CASSYEGLRGFNEQFF
>TRBV29-1|TRBD1|NA|TRBJ2-7
TGCAGCGTTGGTAGGACAGGGATTTACGAGCAGTACTTC
CSVGRTGIYEQYF
>TRBV5-6|TRBD2|NA|TRBJ2-1
TGTGCCAGCAGCCTTGTCAGAGGTAGCGGGCCCTACAATGAGCAGTTCTTC
CASSLVRGSGPYNEQFF
>TRBV2|NA|NA|TRBJ2-7
TGTGCCAGCAGAGAAACTGGGGACTCCTACGAGCAGTACTTC
CASRETGDSYEQYF
>TRBV18|TRBD2|NA|TRBJ2-3
TGTGCCAGCTCATCTTGGACTAGCGGGGTCACAGATACGCAGTATTTT
CASSSWTSGVTDTQYF
>TRBV11-2|NA|NA|TRBJ2-7
TGTGCCAGCAGCTTAGCCCCGGTTCAGGGGACAAACGAGCAGTACTTC
CASSLAPVQGTNEQYF
>TRBV9|NA|few|TRBJ1-4
TGTGCCAGCAGCTTAAATCCGGACAGTCAAGAAAAACTGTTTTTT
CASSLNPDSQEKLFF
>TRBV7-9|NA|few|TRBJ1-6
TGTGCCAGCAACGGGCCACAGGGAAGCTCACCCCTCCACTTT
CASNGPQGSSPLHF
>TRBV7-7|NA|NA|TRBJ2-2
TGTGCTAGCAGCTCAGACTTCCTAGGGACCGGGGAGCTGTTTTTT
CASSSDFLGTGELFF
>TRBV28|TRBD1|once|TRBJ1-2
TGTGCCAGCGGATCAGGGGGTCGGGTTTATGGCTACACCTTC
CASGSGGRVYGYTF
>TRBV19|NA|NA|TRBJ2-7
TGTGCCAGTAGTATCCAGCAGGAACCTTACGAGCAGTACTTC
CASSIQQEPYEQYF
>TRBV7-3|TRBD1|NA|TRBJ1-1
TGTGCCAGCAGCTCTGACAGGGGGCGCACTGAAGCTTTCTTT
CASSSDRGRTEAFF
>TRBV16|TRBD1|NA|TRBJ2-1
TGTGCCAGCAGCCCAGTTGGGACAGGAGCCCAGTTCTTC
CASSPVGTGAQFF
>TRBV28|NA|NA|TRBJ1-1
TGTGCCAGCGCTGGGGGGTTGAACACTGAAGCTTTCTTT
CASAGGLNTEAFF
>TRBV19|NA|NA|TRBJ1-6
TGTGCCAGTAGTACTAACTGGGGTAATTCACCCCTCCACTTT
CASSTNWGNSPLHF
>TRBV6-5|NA|NA|TRBJ1-4
TGTGCCAGCAGTTACGGGCCTGAGGGGGAAAAACTGTTTTTT
CASSYGPEGEKLFF
>TRBV30|NA|NA|TRBJ2-1
TGTGCCTGGCGGACCGCTTCCTACAATGAGCAGTTCTTC
CAWRTASYNEQFF
>TRBV10-1|TRBD2|once|TRBJ2-5
TGCGCCAGCAGTGAAACTAGCGGGGGGTCTTCGTACCAAGAGACCCAGTACTTC
CASSETSGGSSYQETQYF
>TRBV7-5|NA|NA|TRBJ2-1
TGTGCCAGAAGCGGGCATCTAGTTCCCTCGGGGAATGAGCAGTTCTTC
CARSGHLVPSGNEQFF
>TRBV9|NA|NA|TRBJ1-2
TGTGCCAGCAGCGTTGGGCCCTCCGGGACGGGCTATGGCTACACCTTC
CASSVGPSGTGYGYTF
>TRBV28|TRBD1|NA|TRBJ2-7
TGTGCCAGCAGTTTTAACAGGGGAGTGCAGTACTTC
CASSFNRGVQYF
>TRBV27|TRBD1|NA|TRBJ2-3
TGTGCCAGCAGTTTAAAGGGACAGGGGGAATATACGCAGTATTTT
CASSLKGQGEYTQYF
>TRBV19|NA|few|TRBJ1-1
TGTGCCAGTAGTAATCTGGGTACTGAAGCTTTCTTT
CASSNLGTEAFF
>TRBV6-6|NA|NA|TRBJ1-1
TGTGCCAGCACCGGGACTATGAACACTGAAGCTTTCTTT
CASTGTMNTEAFF
>TRBV30|TRBD2|NA|TRBJ2-3
TGTGCCTGGAGTAAGCGGGAGCTAGATACGCAGTATTTT
CAWSKRELDTQYF
>TRBV11-2|NA|few|TRBJ2-1
TGTGCCAGCAGCTTAGCGAACGGCTACAATGAGCAGTTCTTC
CASSLANGYNEQFF
>TRBV19|TRBD2|once|TRBJ2-2
TGTGCCAGTAGACCTAGCGGGGGAGCAGCGAACACCGGGGAGCTGTTTTTT
CASRPSGGAANTGELFF
>TRBV28|NA|NA|TRBJ1-6
TGTGCCAGCAGTTTACTCAGGGCTCGGTCACCCCTCCACTTT
CASSLLRARSPLHF
>TRBV19|NA|NA|TRBJ2-3
TGTGCCAGTAGTATCCCCCCCCACAGAGATACGCAGTATTTT
CASSIPPHRDTQYF
>TRBV19|TRBD1|NA|TRBJ1-2
TGTGCCAGTACCCCCCGACAGGGTGATGGCTACACCTTC
CASTPRQGDGYTF
>TRBV19|NA|NA|TRBJ2-6
TGTGCCAGTATGGGGGGAGGAACTGGGGCCAACGTCCTGACTTTC
CASMGGGTGANVLTF
>TRBV4-1|NA|NA|TRBJ1-4
TGCGCCAGCAGCCAAGTGCCCGGGACACGTAATGAAAAACTGTTTTTT
CASSQVPGTRNEKLFF
>TRBV7-8|NA|NA|TRBJ2-2
TGTGCCAGCAGCTTATTGGGCGCCGGGGAGCTGCTTTTT
CASSLLGAGELLF
>TRBV6-5|TRBD2|NA|TRBJ2-3
TGTGCCAGCCGTTTTACGGGAGGAAGAGATACGCAGTATTTT
CASRFTGGRDTQYF
>TRBV19|TRBD1|NA|TRBJ1-6
TGTGCCAGCAGGGGGCAGGGGGCGTTTGACTCACCCCTCCACTTT
CASRGQGAFDSPLHF